The rows below give T cell receptor beta chains drawn from one sample of a study of CD8 T cells in ankylosing spondylitis. TCRdb reanalysed the 5' RACE reads using MiXCR and keeps one entry per CDR3 protein. The sample carries fewer than 200,000 distinct CDR3 sequences, about 20% recorded once. Specimen: blood, either unsorted or a sorted T cell fraction (not recorded which). These receptors were collected from a male donor between 5 and 35 years old with ankylosing spondylitis or in good health (not recorded which). Each CDR3 is given with its conserved first and last residue. Each record gives: clone size, J gene, V gene, CDR3 protein. Clone size is shown for a subset of rows, as once, few, many or a class of expanded clone.

many | TRBJ2-1 | TRBV6-5 | CASSYSRGGMGTNEQFF
many | TRBJ2-1 | TRBV20-1 | CSAPTSVEGEQFF
NA | TRBJ2-5 | TRBV10-3 | CAISESSGRGETQYF
many | TRBJ2-1 | TRBV5-1 | CASTTPGTSGNEQFF
many | TRBJ1-2 | TRBV20-1 | CSARPQPDRGHYGYTF
many | TRBJ2-3 | TRBV29-1 | CSVASGSTDTQYF
many | TRBJ2-2 | TRBV7-9 | CASTQERGGELFF
many | TRBJ2-1 | TRBV7-2 | CASSFYPSRQVNEQFF
many | TRBJ2-7 | TRBV20-1 | CSANGRDTTGEQYF
many | TRBJ2-1 | TRBV9 | CASSVVGLASNEQFF
NA | TRBJ2-1 | TRBV7-8 | CASSLVSGSYNEQFF
many | TRBJ1-3 | TRBV3-1 | CASSPRRGSGNTIYF
NA | TRBJ2-1 | TRBV6-5 | CASNPGLYDNEQFF
many | TRBJ2-7 | TRBV12-3/TRBV12-4 | CASSFVANEQYF
many | TRBJ2-6 | TRBV20-1 | CSASVGRLSGANVLTF
many | TRBJ2-1 | TRBV5-1 | CASSLGQGVNEQFF